These 9 T cell receptor beta chains came from one sample sequenced in a study of cytotoxic CD8 clonotypes in ibrutinib-treated CLL. Clones were read by immunoSEQ multiplex PCR, and TCRdb kept only the in-frame ones, dropping some. The profile shows 60,000 to 75,000 clones, 90% of them singletons. The source was PBMCs, collected after 12 months of ibrutinib treatment. These receptors originate from a human donor with chronic lymphocytic leukemia.

This chain links TRBV5-1 with TRBJ2-5; weak D call: TRBD1 (6 bases). This CDR3 comprises 17 residues. Trimming shortened V by 1 base and J by 1 base, and 17 bases separated the two germline ends. CDR1 and CDR2 from the germline V gene are SGHRS and YFSETQ. As DNA, the CDR3 is TGCGCCAGCAGCTTGCCCCGGGACATAGGGCGCCAAGAGACCCAGTACTTC. Amino acid sequence: CASSLPRDIGRQETQYF.

This clone was found a few times. V gene TRBV15 combines with J gene TRBJ1-2; D is ambiguous. In germline, CDR1 is LNHNV, CDR2 YYDKDF (reference sequence). Trimming shortened V by 0 bases and J by 4 bases, and 3 bases separated the two germline ends. The CDR3 extends over 12 amino acids. CDR3 nucleotide sequence: TGTGCCACCAGCAGAGATTCCTATGGCTACACCTTC. Residues: CATSRDSYGYTF.

V gene TRBV9 combines with J gene TRBJ2-1; the D gene is possibly TRBD2 (5 bases). This CDR3 is 14 amino acids long. V dropped 2 bases and J dropped 4 bases, with 10 bases sitting between them. Germline lookup yields CDR1 SGDLS and CDR2 YYNGEE. CDR3 protein: CASSVGLPYNEQFF. The CDR3 nucleotides are TGTGCCAGCAGCGTCGGACTGCCGTACAATGAGCAGTTCTTC.

The CDR3 nucleotides are TGTGCCAGCAGCGTGGGAAACAGGGGAGCTAATGAAAAACTGTTTTTT. Translating gives CASSVGNRGANEKLFF. J is TRBJ1-4 and V is TRBV9; 7 nucleotides line up with TRBD1. The CDR3 has 16 amino acids. The germline V gene has CDR1 SGDLS and CDR2 YYNGEE. V was pared by 2 bases and J by 3 bases, with 7 bases of the junction left unmatched.

The chain combines TRBV7-2 with TRBJ2-7; D uncertain. The V gene lost 1 base and the J gene lost 12 bases, with 16 bases spanning the gap. The CDR3 has 13 amino acids. Germline V gene lookup returns CDR1 SGHTA and CDR2 FQGNSA. The CDR3 region is CASSLGYDSRWYF. The CDR3 DNA sequence: TGTGCCAGCAGCTTAGGGTACGACTCCAGGTGGTACTTC.

In this sample, this clone turned up once. The V call is TRBV2, the J call TRBJ2-1; no clear D. The germline gives CDR1 SNHLY, CDR2 FYNNEI. V shed 7 bases and J shed 5 bases, with 12 bases lying between them. The CDR3 runs to 13 residues. DNA of the CDR3: TGTGCCAGCATTGATCGGACGAACAATGAGCAGTTCTTC. Translated, it gives CASIDRTNNEQFF.

This clone has a single count. The chain uses TRBV11-2 and TRBJ2-1, with 7 bases that match TRBD2. V lost 1 base and J lost 4; bases outside the gene matches: 13. The CDR3 is 18 amino acids. Germline CDR1 is SGHAT and CDR2 is FQNNGV. The CDR3 loop reads CASSLAFGTRERYNEQFF. CDR3 in DNA: TGTGCCAGCAGCTTAGCTTTCGGGACGCGGGAGAGATACAATGAGCAGTTCTTC.

The chain joins TRBV5-5 to TRBJ1-1, with a weak D call TRBD1 (5 bases). CDR1 is SGHKS, CDR2 YYEKEE, per germline (reference sequence). The germline V and J ends were trimmed by 2 bases and 0 bases, with 14 bases remaining between them. The CDR3 extends over 16 amino acids. The DNA for the CDR3 is TGTGCCAGCAGCTTTCCGACAGTCGAGATGAACACTGAAGCTTTCTTT. Residues: CASSFPTVEMNTEAFF.

CDR3 sequence (DNA): TGTGCCAGCATTAGGGGGAACACTGAAGCTTTCTTT. Encoded protein: CASIRGNTEAFF. The chain combines TRBV6-1 with TRBJ1-1; D possibly corresponds to TRBD1 (5 bases). This CDR3 spans 12 amino acids. Trimming removed 7 bases from V and 1 base from J, with 7 bases in between. Germline CDR1 is MNHNS and CDR2 is SASEGT.